This T cell receptor beta chain emerged from a study of blood T cell repertoires in COVID-19. Whole-study context: Samples came from the United States, Italy and Spain, spanning acute and convalescent COVID-19.

The data were produced by immunoSEQ multiplex PCR, yet TCRdb's version contains in-frame clones alone and is incomplete. The sample includes around 86,000 clones, 83% of them seen just once. The CDR3 is 13 amino acids. The specimen sequenced was peripheral blood. The receptor was isolated from a woman aged 80 or older with acute or convalescent COVID-19. The rearrangement links TRBV21-1 to TRBJ2-5; TRBD2, the table's D call, lacks a check against the DNA. TRBV21-1 is assigned pseudogene status. The CDR3 loop reads CASLAVGQETQYF. The CDR3 DNA follows: TGTGCCAGCCTAGCCGTAGGGCAAGAGACCCAGTACTTC.